These 15 T cell receptor beta chains came from one sample sequenced in a study of T cells expressing NK-cell markers. TCRdb re-called the 5' RACE reads and catalogs CDR3 proteins one per entry, DNA excluded. This table lists approximately 22,000 distinct CDR3 sequences. Sequencing was performed on blood T cells: a sorted CD56 or NKG2C T cell subset, CD4+ or CD8+ T cells, or bulk PBMC T cells (not recorded which). These receptors were collected from a man between 18 and 69 years old in good health.

This chain joins TRBV6-1 and TRBJ2-3; TCRdb gives TRBD2 as the D gene, but with no DNA this cannot be confirmed. The CDR3 runs to 19 residues. Germline V gene sequence: CDR1 MNHNS, CDR2 SASEGT. The CDR3 sequence: CASPKTGTSGSRGTDTQYF.

The V and J genes are TRBV5-8 and TRBJ1-5. The CDR3 sequence is 12 residues long. Per the germline V gene, CDR1 is SGHTS and CDR2 is YDEGEE. Here the CDR3 reads CASSPFNQPQHF.

The rearrangement uses TRBV7-8 and TRBJ2-1; TCRdb indicates TRBD1, and absent DNA this call remains unverified. The CDR3 loop spans 16 amino acids. In germline, CDR1 is SGHVS, CDR2 FQNEAQ. CDR3 protein: CASSFGRRKGGTLQFF. Supplemented by reference TRBV7-8 and TRBJ2-1, the full variable domain reads GAGVSQSPRYKVAKRGQDVALRCDPISGHVSLFWYQQALGQGPEFLTYFQNEAQLDKSGLPSDRFFAERPEGSVSTLKIQRTQQEDSAVYLCASSFGRRKGGTLQFFGPGTRLTVL.

J is TRBJ2-7 and V is TRBV10-3; the TRBD1 assignment by TCRdb is unverifiable without DNA. Germline V gives CDR1 ENHRY, CDR2 SYGVKD. The CDR3 totals 14 residues. This CDR3 reads CAISRTGGNYEQYF.

V is TRBV4-1 and J is TRBJ2-2; TCRdb calls TRBD2, which cannot be checked without DNA. The germline V gene has CDR1 MGHRA and CDR2 YSYEKL. The CDR3 is 18 amino acids. The CDR3 protein is CASSRGLAGGPSTGELFF.

The chain is built from TRBV29-1 and TRBJ2-5; checking the TCRdb D call of TRBD2 is not possible without DNA. This CDR3 comprises 15 residues. Per the germline V gene, CDR1 is SQVTM and CDR2 is ANQGSEA. This CDR3 reads CSVEAAGDSQETQYF.

This sequence joins TRBV5-1 and TRBJ2-3. The germline gives CDR1 SGHRS, CDR2 YFSETQ. The CDR3 covers 14 residues. The CDR3 here is CASSLEDNTDTQYF. Based on the CDR3 plus reference TRBV5-1 and TRBJ2-3, the full variable domain is KAGVTQTPRYLIKTRGQQVTLSCSPISGHRSVSWYQQTPGQGLQFLFEYFSETQRNKGNFPGRFSGRQFSNSRSEMNVSTLELGDSALYLCASSLEDNTDTQYFGPGTRLTVL.

This rearrangement joins TRBV7-2 to TRBJ1-1. CDR1 SGHTA and CDR2 FQGNSA come from the germline V gene. The CDR3 consists of 16 residues. CDR3 sequence: CASSYKGGGSGAEAFF.

The chain has TRBV28 and TRBJ2-3; TCRdb outputs TRBD2, but without DNA this stays unchecked. The CDR3 covers 20 residues. The germline V gene has CDR1 MDHEN and CDR2 SYDVKM. The chain's CDR3 is CASSANLPGLAAGRVDTQYF. Full variable domain (remainder filled in from reference TRBV28 and TRBJ2-3): DVKVTQSSRYLVKRTGEKVFLECVQDMDHENMFWYRQDPGLGLRLIYFSYDVKMKEKGDIPEGYSVSREKKERFSLILESASTNQTSMYLCASSANLPGLAAGRVDTQYFGPGTRLTVL.

The V gene is TRBV6-1, the J gene TRBJ1-1; the TCRdb D gene call, TRBD1, has no DNA to confirm it. Germline V lookup: CDR1 MNHNS, CDR2 SASEGT. This CDR3 spans 14 amino acids. CDR3 protein: CASSPDSLGTEAFF.

The chain couples TRBV30 to TRBJ1-4; the D gene TCRdb calls, TRBD1, cannot be checked with no DNA. The CDR3 has 15 amino acids. The germline V gene has CDR1 GTSNPN and CDR2 SVGIG (reference sequence). CDR3 residues: CAWGDTYAANEKLFF.

J is TRBJ2-5 and V is TRBV6-2 or TRBV6-3; the D call from TCRdb, TRBD1, cannot be confirmed without DNA. The CDR3 loop spans 13 amino acids. CDR1 and CDR2 from the germline V gene are MNHEY and SVGEGT. The CDR3 sequence: CASSSNKDRAQYF.

The rearrangement joins TRBV7-2 to TRBJ1-4. CDR3 length: 14 residues. CDR1 is SGHTA, CDR2 FQGNSA, per germline. The CDR3 sequence is CASSLTGVGEKLFF.

J is TRBJ2-7 and V is TRBV7-2; TCRdb lists TRBD1, though no DNA is available to test this call. The V gene's germline CDR1 is SGHTA and CDR2 FQGNSA. The CDR3 loop spans 14 amino acids. CDR3: CASSFGPRGFEQYF.

The chain employs TRBV3-1 and TRBJ2-3; the D call from TCRdb, TRBD2, cannot be confirmed without DNA. CDR1 and CDR2 from the germline V gene are LGHDT and YNNKEL (reference sequence). The CDR3 loop spans 16 amino acids. Here the CDR3 reads CASSQGTSGRSRTQYF.